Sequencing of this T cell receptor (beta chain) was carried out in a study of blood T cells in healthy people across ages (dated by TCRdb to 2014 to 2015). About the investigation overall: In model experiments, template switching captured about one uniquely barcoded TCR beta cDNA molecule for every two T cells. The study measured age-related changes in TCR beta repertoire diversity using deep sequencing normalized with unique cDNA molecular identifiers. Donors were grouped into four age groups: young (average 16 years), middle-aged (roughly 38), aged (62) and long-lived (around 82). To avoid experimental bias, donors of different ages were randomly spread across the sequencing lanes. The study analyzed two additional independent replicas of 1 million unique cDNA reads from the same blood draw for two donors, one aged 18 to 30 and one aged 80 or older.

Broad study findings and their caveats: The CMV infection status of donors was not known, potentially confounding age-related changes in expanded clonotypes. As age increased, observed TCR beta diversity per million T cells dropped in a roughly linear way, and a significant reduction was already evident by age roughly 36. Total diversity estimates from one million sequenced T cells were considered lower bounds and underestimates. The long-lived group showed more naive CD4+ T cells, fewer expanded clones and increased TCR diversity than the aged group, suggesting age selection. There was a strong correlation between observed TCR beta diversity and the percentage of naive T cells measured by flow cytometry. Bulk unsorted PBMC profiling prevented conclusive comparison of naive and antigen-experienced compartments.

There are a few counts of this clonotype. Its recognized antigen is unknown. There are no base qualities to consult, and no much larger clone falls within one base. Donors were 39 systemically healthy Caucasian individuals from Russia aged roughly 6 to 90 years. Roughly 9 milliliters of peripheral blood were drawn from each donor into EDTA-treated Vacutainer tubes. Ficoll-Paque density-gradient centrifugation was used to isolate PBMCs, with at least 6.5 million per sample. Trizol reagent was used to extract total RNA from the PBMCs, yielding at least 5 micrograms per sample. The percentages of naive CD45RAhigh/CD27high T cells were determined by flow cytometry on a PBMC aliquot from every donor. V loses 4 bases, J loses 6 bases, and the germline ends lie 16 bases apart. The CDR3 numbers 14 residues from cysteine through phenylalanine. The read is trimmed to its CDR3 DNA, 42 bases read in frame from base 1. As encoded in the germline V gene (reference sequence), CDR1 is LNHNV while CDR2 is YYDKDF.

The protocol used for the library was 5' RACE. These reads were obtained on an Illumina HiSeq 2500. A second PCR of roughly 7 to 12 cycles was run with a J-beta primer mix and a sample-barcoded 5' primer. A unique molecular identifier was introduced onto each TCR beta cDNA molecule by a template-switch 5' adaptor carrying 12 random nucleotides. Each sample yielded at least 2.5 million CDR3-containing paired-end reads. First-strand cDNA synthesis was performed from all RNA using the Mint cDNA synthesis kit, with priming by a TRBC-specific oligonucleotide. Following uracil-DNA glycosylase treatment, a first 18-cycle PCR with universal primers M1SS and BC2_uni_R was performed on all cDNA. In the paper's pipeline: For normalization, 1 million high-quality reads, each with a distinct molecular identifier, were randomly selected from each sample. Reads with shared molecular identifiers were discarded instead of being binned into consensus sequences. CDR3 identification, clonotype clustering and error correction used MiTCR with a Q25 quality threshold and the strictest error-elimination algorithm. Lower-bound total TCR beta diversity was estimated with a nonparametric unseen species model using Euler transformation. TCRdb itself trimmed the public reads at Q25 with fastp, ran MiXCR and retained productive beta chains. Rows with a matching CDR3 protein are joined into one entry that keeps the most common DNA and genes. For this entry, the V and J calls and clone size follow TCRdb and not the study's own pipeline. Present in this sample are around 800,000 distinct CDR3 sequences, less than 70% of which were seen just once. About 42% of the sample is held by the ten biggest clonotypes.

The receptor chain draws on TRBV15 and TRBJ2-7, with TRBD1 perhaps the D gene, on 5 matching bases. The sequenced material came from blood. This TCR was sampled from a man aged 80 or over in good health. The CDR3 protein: CATSTNWGGSEQYF. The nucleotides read TGTGCCACCAGCACCAACTGGGGCGGCTCCGAGCAGTACTTC. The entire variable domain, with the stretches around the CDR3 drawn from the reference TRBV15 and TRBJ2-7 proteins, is DAMVIQNPRYQVTQFGKPVTLSCSQTLNHNVMYWYQQKSSQAPKLLFHYYDKDFNNEADTPDNFQSRRPNTSFCFLDIRSPGLGDTAMYLCATSTNWGGSEQYFGPGTRLTVT.